The rows below give T cell receptor beta chains drawn from one sample of a study of control samples from healthy donors and cancer patients. Only in-frame clones appear in the TCRdb table, and some are missing; sequencing was by immunoSEQ multiplex PCR. The profile shows roughly 130,000 clones, less than 95% of them singletons. The source material was blood. These receptors were collected from a man between 18 and 35 years old in good health. The CDR3 runs from the conserved cysteine through the conserved F or W. A D gene is named only where the DNA matches it firmly. Rows may omit the clone size; those that give it use once, few, many or a size class.

V gene	D gene	J gene	clone size	CDR3 protein	CDR3 DNA
TRBV5-1	NA	TRBJ1-2	once	CASSLTEDYGYTF	TGCGCCAGCAGCTTAACAGAGGACTATGGCTACACCTTC
TRBV19	NA	TRBJ2-3	NA	CASSMSIGYTDTQYF	TGTGCCAGTAGTATGTCCATCGGCTACACAGATACGCAGTATTTT
TRBV5-1	NA	TRBJ2-7	NA	CASSSHRGLLNAYEQYF	TGCGCCAGCAGCTCACACAGGGGACTACTCAACGCCTACGAGCAGTACTTC
TRBV29-1	NA	TRBJ1-3	NA	CSVRTPGNTIYF	TGCAGCGTTAGGACACCCGGAAACACCATATATTTT
TRBV15	NA	TRBJ2-2	NA	CATSRSPGPRRTGELFF	TGTGCCACCAGCAGATCCCCGGGTCCAAGGAGGACCGGGGAGCTGTTTTTT
TRBV14	NA	TRBJ2-7	NA	CASSQKTGNYEQYF	TGTGCCAGCAGCCAAAAAACAGGGAACTACGAGCAGTACTTC
TRBV7-3	NA	TRBJ2-3	NA	CASSLIKTASTDTQYF	TGTGCCAGCAGCTTAATTAAGACTGCTAGCACAGATACGCAGTATTTT
TRBV15	TRBD1	TRBJ1-1	NA	CATSRIPGQGMNTEAFF	TGTGCCACCAGCAGAATCCCGGGACAGGGGATGAACACTGAAGCTTTCTTT
TRBV6-5	TRBD1	TRBJ2-7	NA	CASSQLDRDGYEQYF	TGTGCCAGCAGTCAACTAGACAGGGATGGGTACGAGCAGTACTTC
TRBV30	NA	TRBJ2-2	NA	CAWSGGEGTGELFF	TGTGCCTGGAGTGGAGGCGAGGGGACCGGGGAGCTGTTTTTT
TRBV6-5	NA	TRBJ1-3	NA	CASSPTGYSGNTIYF	TGTGCCAGCAGCCCGACAGGATACTCTGGAAACACCATATATTTT
TRBV9	TRBD1	TRBJ2-7	NA	CASSPRDRGYEQYF	TGTGCCAGCAGCCCACGGGACAGGGGTTACGAGCAGTACTTC
TRBV5-4	NA	TRBJ1-1	NA	CASIFRGGAFF	TGTGCCAGCATCTTTAGGGGAGGAGCTTTCTTT
TRBV7-9	NA	TRBJ1-1	NA	CASSLGVGRMNTEAFF	TGTGCCAGCAGCTTAGGGGTAGGGAGGATGAACACTGAAGCTTTCTTT
TRBV27	TRBD1	TRBJ1-6	NA	CASSAPGQGYSPLHF	TGTGCCAGCAGTGCTCCGGGACAGGGGTATTCACCCCTCCACTTT
TRBV6-5	TRBD1	TRBJ1-2	NA	CASRGTGAYYGYTF	TGTGCCAGCAGAGGGACAGGGGCCTACTATGGCTACACCTTC
TRBV18	TRBD1	TRBJ1-4	NA	CASSPLQVGTANEKLFF	TGTGCCAGCTCACCATTACAAGTCGGGACAGCTAATGAAAAACTGTTTTTT
TRBV16	TRBD1	TRBJ1-6	NA	CASSLQDRVYNSPLHF	TGTGCCAGCAGCCTCCAGGACAGGGTGTATAATTCACCCCTCCACTTT
TRBV6-4	NA	TRBJ1-2	NA	CASSDKEPYYGYTF	TGTGCCAGCAGTGACAAGGAGCCCTACTATGGCTACACCTTC